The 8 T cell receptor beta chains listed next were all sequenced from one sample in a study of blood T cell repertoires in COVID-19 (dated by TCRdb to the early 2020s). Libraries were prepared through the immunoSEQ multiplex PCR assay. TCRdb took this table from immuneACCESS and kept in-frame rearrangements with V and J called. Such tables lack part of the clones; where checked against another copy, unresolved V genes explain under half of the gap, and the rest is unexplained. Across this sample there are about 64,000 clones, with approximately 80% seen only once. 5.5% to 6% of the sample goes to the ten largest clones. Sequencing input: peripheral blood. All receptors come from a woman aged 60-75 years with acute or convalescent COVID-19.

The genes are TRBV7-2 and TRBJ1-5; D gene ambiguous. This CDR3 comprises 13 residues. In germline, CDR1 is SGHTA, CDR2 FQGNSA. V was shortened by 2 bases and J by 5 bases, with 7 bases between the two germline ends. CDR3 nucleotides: TGTGCCAGCAGCTTAAACAGCTATCAGCCCCAGCATTTT. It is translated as CASSLNSYQPQHF.

For the CDR3, the DNA is TGTGCCAGCAGCTTAGTGGGGCTAGCGGGGGATACAGATACGCAGTATTTT. Translating gives CASSLVGLAGDTDTQYF. The chain recombines TRBV13 with TRBJ2-3; 10 bases agree with TRBD2. The CDR3 has 17 residues. Losses at the gene ends were 1 base for V and 3 bases for J; bases not matched to a gene: 7. The germline V gene encodes CDR1 PRHDT and CDR2 FYEKMQ (reference sequence).

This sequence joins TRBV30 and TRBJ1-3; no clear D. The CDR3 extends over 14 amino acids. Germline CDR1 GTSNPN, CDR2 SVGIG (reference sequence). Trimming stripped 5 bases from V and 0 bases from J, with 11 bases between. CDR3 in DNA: TGTGCCTGGTTTGACACGGCCTCTGGAAACACCATATATTTT. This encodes CAWFDTASGNTIYF. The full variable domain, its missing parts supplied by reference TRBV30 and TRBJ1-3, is SQTIHQWPATLVQPVGSPLSLECTVEGTSNPNLYWYRQAAGRGLQLLFYSVGIGQISSEVPQNLSASRPQDRQFILSSKKLLLSDSGFYLCAWFDTASGNTIYFGEGSWLTVV.

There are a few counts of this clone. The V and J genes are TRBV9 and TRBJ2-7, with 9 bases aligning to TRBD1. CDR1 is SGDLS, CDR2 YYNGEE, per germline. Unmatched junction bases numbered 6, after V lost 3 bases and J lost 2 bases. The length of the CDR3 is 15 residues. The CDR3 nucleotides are TGTGCCAGCAGCGCCCCCGGGACAGGGACCTACGAGCAGTACTTC. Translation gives CASSAPGTGTYEQYF. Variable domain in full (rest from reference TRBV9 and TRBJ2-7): DSGVTQTPKHLITATGQRVTLRCSPRSGDLSVYWYQQSLDQGLQFLIQYYNGEERAKGNILERFSAQQFPDLHSELNLSSLELGDSALYFCASSAPGTGTYEQYFGPGTRLTVT.

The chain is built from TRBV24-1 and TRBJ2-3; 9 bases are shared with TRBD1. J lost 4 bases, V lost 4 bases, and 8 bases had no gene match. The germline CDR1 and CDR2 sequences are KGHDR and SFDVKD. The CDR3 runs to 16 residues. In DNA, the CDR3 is TGTGCCACCAGTGACCAAGGACAGGGGACCCCAGATACGCAGTATTTT. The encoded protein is CATSDQGQGTPDTQYF.

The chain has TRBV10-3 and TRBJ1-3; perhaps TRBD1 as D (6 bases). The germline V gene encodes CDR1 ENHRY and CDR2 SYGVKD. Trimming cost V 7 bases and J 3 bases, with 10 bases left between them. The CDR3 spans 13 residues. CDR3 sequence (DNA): TGTGCCATCACCCGGGACATTGGAAACACCATATATTTT. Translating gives CAITRDIGNTIYF.

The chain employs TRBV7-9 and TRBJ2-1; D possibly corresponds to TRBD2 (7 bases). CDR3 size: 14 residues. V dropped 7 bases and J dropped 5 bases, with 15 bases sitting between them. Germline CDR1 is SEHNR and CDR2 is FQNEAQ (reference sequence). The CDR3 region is CASTLAGANNEQFF. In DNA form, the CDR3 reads TGTGCCAGCACTTTGGCGGGGGCCAACAATGAGCAGTTCTTC.

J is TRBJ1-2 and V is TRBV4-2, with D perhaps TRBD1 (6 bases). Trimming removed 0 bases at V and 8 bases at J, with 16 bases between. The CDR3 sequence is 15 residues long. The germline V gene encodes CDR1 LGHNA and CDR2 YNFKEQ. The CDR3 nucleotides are TGTGCCAGCAGCCAAGATCGACAGGACCAAGGGGGCTACACCTTC. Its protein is CASSQDRQDQGGYTF.